This TCR beta chain originates from a study of shared clonotypes between healthy human individuals. This clone was counted many times. V was clipped by 2 bases and J by 4 bases, with 9 bases between them. CDR3 length: 14 amino acids. Germline-derived CDR1 and CDR2 are MGHRA and YSYEKL. TCRdb keeps only in-frame clones here, not all; method: immunoSEQ multiplex PCR. The sample yields 100,000 to 120,000 clones, approximately 70% seen once. Sample: memory CD8+ T cells sorted from blood. Subset in this sample: CD45RO+ cells pooled with CCR7-negative TemRA cells. This receptor was identified in a woman aged 25 to 39 in good health. This sequence joins TRBV4-1 and TRBJ2-1; possibly TRBD2 for D (5 bases). The CDR3 spells CASSQRWEYNEQFF. The CDR3 DNA sequence: TGCGCCAGCAGCCAACGATGGGAGTACAATGAGCAGTTCTTC.